This passage covers 28 T cell receptor beta chains from one sample sequenced in a study of CD8 T cells in Susac syndrome. The RNA input was about 0.5 to 1 ug, and it was reverse transcribed with random hexamers. Each CDR3 protein is one row after TCRdb ran MiXCR on the immunoSEQ multiplex PCR reads. The data contain some 120,000 distinct CDR3 sequences, around 94% of them singletons. Sequencing was performed on CD4+ T cells from PBMCs. The receptors were sampled from a human donor in good health.

The V and J genes are TRBV23-1 and TRBJ1-5; 7 positions agree with TRBD1. TRBV23-1 is known as an ORF, though its function is uncertain. With 9 bases clipped from V and 3 bases from J, the junction kept 11 bases outside the gene matches. The CDR3 consists of 15 residues. The chain's CDR3 is CASTGTESFNQPQHF. Written as DNA, the CDR3 is TGCGCCAGTACCGGGACAGAAAGCTTCAATCAGCCCCAGCATTTT.

The rearrangement links TRBV6-5 to TRBJ1-1; TRBD1 aligns across 7 bases. Germline CDR1 is MNHEY and CDR2 is SVGAGI. With 5 bases clipped from V and 5 bases from J, the junction kept 8 bases outside the gene matches. The CDR3 has 14 amino acids. The CDR3 DNA follows: TGTGCCAGCAGTCAGGGGGGGTCACGGACTGAAGCTTTCTTT. Its translation: CASSQGGSRTEAFF.

The chain recombines TRBV5-1 with TRBJ2-5; 8 nucleotides line up with TRBD2. Looked up from germline, CDR1 is SGHRS and CDR2 is YFSETQ. The CDR3 consists of 14 residues. The J segment lost 0 bases and the V segment lost 2 bases, leaving 0 bases of the junction unmatched. The CDR3 reads CASSFSGNQETQYF. As DNA, the CDR3 is TGCGCCAGCAGCTTTAGCGGGAACCAAGAGACCCAGTACTTC.

The CDR3 sequence: CASSFHGSSNEQFF. The CDR3 coding sequence is TGTGCCAGCAGCTTTCACGGGAGTAGCAATGAGCAGTTCTTC. V and J are TRBV7-2 and TRBJ2-1; D is perhaps TRBD2 (6 bases). There are 14 residues in the CDR3. The germline CDR1 and CDR2 sequences are SGHTA and FQGNSA. V was trimmed by 3 bases and J by 6 bases, leaving 12 bases between them.

The V gene is TRBV20-1, the J gene TRBJ2-1; unclear D gene. The germline V gene encodes CDR1 DFQATT and CDR2 SNEGSKA (reference sequence). The CDR3 contains 13 residues. The V gene lost 3 bases and the J gene lost 7 bases, with 13 bases spanning the gap. For the CDR3, the DNA is TGCAGTGCTAGTCGTCTGATTTATAATGAGCAGTTCTTC. It is translated as CSASRLIYNEQFF.

V and J are TRBV2 and TRBJ1-5; D might be TRBD1 (5 bases). V was shortened by 4 bases and J by 2 bases, with 12 bases between the two germline ends. Looked up from germline, CDR1 is SNHLY and CDR2 is FYNNEI. This CDR3 contains 15 residues. The CDR3 here is CASSVGAGGNQPQHF. In DNA form, the CDR3 reads TGTGCCAGCAGTGTAGGGGCGGGGGGCAATCAGCCCCAGCATTTT.

V gene TRBV20-1 combines with J gene TRBJ1-2, with 10 bases lining up with TRBD1. Germline loops: CDR1 DFQATT, CDR2 SNEGSKA (reference sequence). The CDR3 spans 13 residues. J gave up 9 bases and V 2 bases, and 6 bases lay outside the gene matches. The CDR3: CSARPGTGESYTF. Written as DNA, the CDR3 is TGCAGTGCTAGACCCGGGACAGGGGAGAGCTACACCTTC.

The chain carries TRBV30 and TRBJ2-1; no clear D gene. Trimming cost V 0 bases and J 9 bases, with 9 bases left between them. Germline V gene lookup returns CDR1 GTSNPN and CDR2 SVGIG (reference sequence). The CDR3 length is 12 residues. This CDR3 is CAWSVTVGEQFF. The CDR3 DNA is TGTGCCTGGAGTGTTACCGTCGGTGAGCAGTTCTTC.

The rearrangement joins TRBV11-2 to TRBJ2-2; D is ambiguous. Trimming shortened V by 2 bases and J by 3 bases, and 10 bases separated the two germline ends. Per germline, CDR1 SGHAT and CDR2 FQNNGV. The CDR3 runs 15 residues. Here the CDR3 reads CASSLIITDTGELFF. For the CDR3, the DNA is TGTGCCAGCAGCTTAATCATCACAGACACCGGGGAGCTGTTTTTT.

The genes are TRBV6-5 and TRBJ2-7; D call uncertain. The germline V gene has CDR1 MNHEY and CDR2 SVGAGI. This CDR3 spans 15 amino acids. V was cut by 0 bases and J by 2 bases, with 11 bases left in between. This CDR3 is CASSYSPDLAYEQYF. The DNA for the CDR3 is TGTGCCAGCAGTTACTCGCCAGACCTTGCCTACGAGCAGTACTTC.

This chain connects TRBV3-1 to TRBJ2-2; TRBD1 aligns across 7 bases. Germline V gene sequence: CDR1 LGHDT, CDR2 YNNKEL (reference sequence). The J segment lost 2 bases and the V segment lost 4 bases, leaving 10 bases of the junction unmatched. CDR3 length equals 17 residues. The CDR3 region has the DNA TGTGCCAGCAGCCTTGTTCACAGGGGTCCCAACACCGGGGAGCTGTTTTTT. Encoded protein: CASSLVHRGPNTGELFF. The complete variable domain, with remaining parts taken from reference TRBV3-1 and TRBJ2-2, reads DTAVSQTPKYLVTQMGNDKSIKCEQNLGHDTMYWYKQDSKKFLKIMFSYNNKELIINETVPNRFSPKSPDKAHLNLHINSLELGDSAVYFCASSLVHRGPNTGELFFGEGSRLTVL.

The gene calls are TRBV25-1 and TRBJ1-3, with TRBD1 matching 7 bases. J was trimmed by 0 bases and V by 6 bases; bases with no gene match: 11. This CDR3 spans 17 amino acids. Germline CDR1 is MGHDK and CDR2 is SYGVNS. For the CDR3, the DNA is TGTGCCAGCAGGGCAGGGGGAAGTAGTCTCTCTGGAAACACCATATATTTT. This sequence encodes CASRAGGSSLSGNTIYF.

V and J are TRBV29-1 and TRBJ2-3, with 8 nucleotides matching TRBD1. V lost 5 bases to trimming and J lost 4 bases; unmatched junction nucleotides: 8. Germline V gene lookup returns CDR1 SQVTM and CDR2 ANQGSEA. The CDR3 contains 14 residues. The CDR3 sequence is CSVPRRGQSDTQYF. CDR3 bases: TGCAGCGTTCCTCGCAGGGGGCAATCAGATACGCAGTATTTT.

The V call is TRBV19, the J call TRBJ2-3; perhaps TRBD2 as D (6 bases). CDR3 length: 16 amino acids. Germline CDR1 reads LNHDA; CDR2 reads SQIVND (reference sequence). The germline V and J ends were trimmed by 5 bases and 2 bases, with 17 bases remaining between them. The CDR3 region has the DNA TGTGCCAGTAGTGCCCGGAGGGCTGCCTTCACAGATACGCAGTATTTT. Protein: CASSARRAAFTDTQYF.

CDR3 in DNA: TGTGCCAGCAGTTCTCGACTAGCGGGATCCTACCGGGGCTCCGAGCAGTACTTC. Protein product: CASSSRLAGSYRGSEQYF. This chain connects TRBV6-5 to TRBJ2-7, with TRBD2 identical over 11 bases. V was clipped by 4 bases and J by 6 bases; unmatched bases: 17. Germline CDR1 is MNHEY and CDR2 is SVGAGI. The CDR3 runs to 18 residues.

The gene calls are TRBV30 and TRBJ1-5; no firm D call. The CDR3 has 12 amino acids. With 7 bases removed from V and 2 bases from J, the gap between germline ends came to 9 bases. Germline lookup yields CDR1 GTSNPN and CDR2 SVGIG (reference sequence). DNA of the CDR3: TGTGCCTATGACTCAGGCAATCAGCCCCAGCATTTT. This encodes CAYDSGNQPQHF.

The count of this clonotype is one. J is TRBJ2-7 and V is TRBV18; D gene uncertain. Germline assignment: CDR1 KGHSH and CDR2 LQKENI. V was clipped by 0 bases and J by 5 bases, with 8 bases between them. CDR3 length equals 13 residues. The DNA for the CDR3 is TGTGCCAGCTCACCACCTAGTAAGGACGAGCAGTACTTC. It yields the protein CASSPPSKDEQYF. Supplemented by reference TRBV18 and TRBJ2-7, the full variable domain reads NAGVMQNPRHLVRRRGQEARLRCSPMKGHSHVYWYRQLPEEGLKFMVYLQKENIIDESGMPKERFSAEFPKEGPSILRIQQVVRGDSAAYFCASSPPSKDEQYFGPGTRLTVT.

The V gene is TRBV20-1, the J gene TRBJ2-5; 8 bases match TRBD1. This CDR3 spans 14 amino acids. Germline loops: CDR1 DFQATT, CDR2 SNEGSKA (reference sequence). The ends lost 6 bases at V and 2 bases at J; junction bases unmatched: 8. In DNA form, the CDR3 reads TGCAGTGCCCTACGAGGACAGGGACAAGAGACCCAGTACTTC. This sequence encodes CSALRGQGQETQYF.

This chain connects TRBV5-1 to TRBJ1-1, with a possible D match to TRBD1 (5 bases). This CDR3 spans 14 amino acids. With 4 bases removed from V and 3 bases from J, the gap between germline ends came to 13 bases. Germline V gives CDR1 SGHRS, CDR2 YFSETQ. The CDR3 DNA sequence: TGCGCCAGCAGCCCAACCGGGACCTACACTGAAGCTTTCTTT. This codes for CASSPTGTYTEAFF.

Regarding this clonotype: One end of the junction fails to match germline, which may point to a read error. The chain links TRBV4-2 to TRBJ1-5; 10 bases align to TRBD1. Germline V gene lookup returns CDR1 LGHNA and CDR2 YNFKEQ. The length of the CDR3 is 15 residues. The CDR3 DNA reads TGTGCCAGCGCCCGGGGACAGGGGAGCAGTCAGCCCCAGCATTTT. Amino acid sequence: CASARGQGSSQPQHF.

The V call is TRBV7-9, the J call TRBJ2-5; 7 positions match TRBD2. CDR3 size: 17 residues. The V gene's germline CDR1 is SEHNR and CDR2 FQNEAQ (reference sequence). Trimming cost V 3 bases and J 0 bases; bases outside gene matches: 10. CDR3: CASSFVTSGAHQETQYF. Written as DNA, the CDR3 is TGTGCCAGCAGCTTTGTCACGAGCGGGGCTCACCAAGAGACCCAGTACTTC.

The genes are TRBV6-6 and TRBJ2-7, with 10 bases identical to TRBD1. The V gene's germline CDR1 is MNHNY and CDR2 SVGAGI (reference sequence). The CDR3 consists of 13 residues. After removal of 5 bases from V and 5 bases from J, the junction contained 3 bases not matched to a gene. CDR3 bases: TGTGCCAGCAGTGGGACAGGGGTCAACGAGCAGTACTTC. It yields the protein CASSGTGVNEQYF.

The chain uses TRBV5-5 and TRBJ2-2; D call uncertain. The CDR3 is made up of 20 amino acids. Trimming cost V 1 base and J 2 bases, with 24 bases left between them. In germline, CDR1 is SGHKS, CDR2 YYEKEE (reference sequence). As DNA, the CDR3 is TGTGCCAGCAGCTTGAACCCCAGCGTAGTAGGCGCCGGAAACACCGGGGAGCTGTTTTTT. Amino acids: CASSLNPSVVGAGNTGELFF.

The rearrangement uses TRBV7-9 and TRBJ2-7; the D gene is possibly TRBD2 (6 bases). The CDR3 has 16 residues. V dropped 5 bases and J dropped 6 bases, with 23 bases sitting between them. CDR1 is SEHNR, CDR2 FQNEAQ, per germline (reference sequence). The CDR3 DNA is TGTGCCAGCAGCCTCGGGGGTCCGAGACTAGGATCCGAGCAGTACTTC. Amino acids: CASSLGGPRLGSEQYF.

This clonotype was detected only once. V and J are TRBV19 and TRBJ1-1; maybe TRBD1 (5 bases). Per germline, CDR1 LNHDA and CDR2 SQIVND (reference sequence). The V end was cut by 1 base, the J end by 6 bases, with 9 bases between. The CDR3 is made up of 13 amino acids. CDR3 protein: CASSIGRAAEAFF. The CDR3 bases are TGTGCCAGTAGTATAGGCAGGGCCGCTGAAGCTTTCTTT.

This chain joins TRBV20-1 and TRBJ1-2; 10 nucleotides align to TRBD1. The germline V gene encodes CDR1 DFQATT and CDR2 SNEGSKA (reference sequence). This CDR3 is built from 15 residues. Losses at the gene ends were 4 bases for V and 3 bases for J; bases not matched to a gene: 8. CDR3 amino acids: CSATRGQGIDYGYTF. The DNA of the CDR3 is TGCAGTGCTACGAGGGGACAGGGGATTGACTATGGCTACACCTTC.

The V and J genes are TRBV6-5 and TRBJ1-3; D is perhaps TRBD1 (6 bases). V dropped 5 bases and J dropped 0 bases, with 11 bases sitting between them. This CDR3 is 15 amino acids long. Germline loops: CDR1 MNHEY, CDR2 SVGAGI. The CDR3 nucleotides are TGTGCCAGCAGTACCACAGGGAACTCTGGAAACACCATATATTTT. It codes for CASSTTGNSGNTIYF.

The genes are TRBV30 and TRBJ1-5; D uncertain. The V end lost 2 bases, the J end lost 6 bases, and 20 bases lay between the germline ends. The CDR3 is 16 amino acids. Germline assignment: CDR1 GTSNPN and CDR2 SVGIG (reference sequence). In DNA, the CDR3 is TGTGCCTGGAGTTTCTCCCGGCGGGCCTCTAGTCAGCCCCAGCATTTT. As protein: CAWSFSRRASSQPQHF.